A selection of T cell receptor beta chains follows, all from one sample in a study of human thymus T cells. Sequencing used immunoSEQ multiplex PCR; TCRdb keeps in-frame clones, though not all of them. Among about 130,000 clones, over 85% were seen once, and the ten largest hold around 0.025%. What was sequenced was thymus tissue. All receptors derive from a boy less than two years old with a congenital heart defect but otherwise immunologically healthy. Both conserved end residues are part of each CDR3. The order of the fields is V gene, J gene, CDR3 length, clone size, D gene, CDR3 DNA, CDR3 protein. D genes are given only for firm matches. Not every row has a clone size; where given, it reads once, few, many or a size class.

V gene: TRBV7-2; J gene: TRBJ2-2; CDR3 length: 16; clone size: .; D gene: .; CDR3 DNA: TGTGCCAGCAGCCCGCAGACTAGGTCTGACACCGGGGAGCTGTTTTTT; CDR3 protein: CASSPQTRSDTGELFF
V gene: TRBV27; J gene: TRBJ2-2; CDR3 length: 15; clone size: .; D gene: TRBD1; CDR3 DNA: TGTGCCAGCAGACTAAAGCAGGGGGCCGCCGGGGAGCTGTTTTTT; CDR3 protein: CASRLKQGAAGELFF
V gene: TRBV27; J gene: TRBJ2-3; CDR3 length: 16; clone size: .; D gene: .; CDR3 DNA: TGTGCCAGCAGTTTAGGGTTGGGCAGGGAGACAGATACGCAGTATTTT; CDR3 protein: CASSLGLGRETDTQYF
V gene: TRBV6-5; J gene: TRBJ1-1; CDR3 length: 14; clone size: .; D gene: .; CDR3 DNA: TGTGCCAGCAGTTACTCGAAGGAGGTCACTGAAGCTTTCTTT; CDR3 protein: CASSYSKEVTEAFF
V gene: TRBV5-6; J gene: TRBJ2-1; CDR3 length: 16; clone size: .; D gene: TRBD1; CDR3 DNA: TGTGCCAGCAGCTCCGCCGGGACAGGCCCTCTTCAGGAGCAGTTCTTC; CDR3 protein: CASSSAGTGPLQEQFF
V gene: TRBV27; J gene: TRBJ2-7; CDR3 length: 17; clone size: once; D gene: TRBD1; CDR3 DNA: TGTGCCAGCAGTTTGACTCACGCAGGGACAGGGCCCTACGAGCAGTACTTC; CDR3 protein: CASSLTHAGTGPYEQYF
V gene: TRBV4-1; J gene: TRBJ1-4; CDR3 length: 14; clone size: .; D gene: .; CDR3 DNA: TGCGCCAGCAGCCAAGTGCTCAGTAATGAAAAACTGTTTTTT; CDR3 protein: CASSQVLSNEKLFF
V gene: TRBV5-6; J gene: TRBJ2-7; CDR3 length: 14; clone size: .; D gene: TRBD2; CDR3 DNA: TGTGCCAGCAGCTCCGGGGGGGCCACCTACGAGCAGTACTTC; CDR3 protein: CASSSGGATYEQYF
V gene: TRBV5-1; J gene: TRBJ1-5; CDR3 length: 17; clone size: .; D gene: .; CDR3 DNA: TGCGCCAGCAGCCCTGGGGGGTCCTCTTGGGGCAATCAGCCCCAGCATTTT; CDR3 protein: CASSPGGSSWGNQPQHF
V gene: TRBV5-4; J gene: TRBJ2-1; CDR3 length: 14; clone size: .; D gene: .; CDR3 DNA: TGTGCCAGCAGCTTGTGGGACTTTCACAATGAGCAGTTCTTC; CDR3 protein: CASSLWDFHNEQFF
V gene: TRBV27; J gene: TRBJ2-5; CDR3 length: 15; clone size: .; D gene: .; CDR3 DNA: TGTGCCAGCAGTTTACGGGGGCGCGGGTTGGTAACCCAGTACTTC; CDR3 protein: CASSLRGRGLVTQYF
V gene: TRBV5-4; J gene: TRBJ2-1; CDR3 length: 16; clone size: .; D gene: .; CDR3 DNA: TGTGCCAGCAGCCCAGACGGGGAGCGTTTTTACAATGAGCAGTTCTTC; CDR3 protein: CASSPDGERFYNEQFF
V gene: TRBV27; J gene: TRBJ1-3; CDR3 length: 16; clone size: .; D gene: .; CDR3 DNA: TGTGCCAGCAGCCCCTGGGAGGTCAGTGGTGGAAACACCATATATTTT; CDR3 protein: CASSPWEVSGGNTIYF
V gene: TRBV7-2; J gene: TRBJ2-2; CDR3 length: 14; clone size: .; D gene: TRBD1; CDR3 DNA: TGTGCCAGCAGCTCGGGACAGGGGGCCGGGGAGCTGTTTTTT; CDR3 protein: CASSSGQGAGELFF
V gene: TRBV20-1; J gene: TRBJ2-7; CDR3 length: 11; clone size: .; D gene: .; CDR3 DNA: TGCAGTGTTACAGGGAGGGACGAGCAGTACTTC; CDR3 protein: CSVTGRDEQYF
V gene: TRBV5-1; J gene: TRBJ2-3; CDR3 length: 19; clone size: .; D gene: TRBD2; CDR3 DNA: TGCGCCAGCAGCCTAACCGCGGGCGGGGGGCATCCTAGCACAGATACGCAGTATTTT; CDR3 protein: CASSLTAGGGHPSTDTQYF
V gene: TRBV9; J gene: TRBJ2-5; CDR3 length: 15; clone size: .; D gene: .; CDR3 DNA: TGTGCCAGCAGCGTAGGCGAGTTCACCCCAGAGACCCAGTACTTC; CDR3 protein: CASSVGEFTPETQYF
V gene: TRBV7-8; J gene: TRBJ1-1; CDR3 length: 16; clone size: .; D gene: .; CDR3 DNA: TGTGCCAGCAGCTTTAGCTCGAAATTTTGGAACACTGAAGCTTTCTTT; CDR3 protein: CASSFSSKFWNTEAFF
V gene: TRBV10-1; J gene: TRBJ1-4; CDR3 length: 14; clone size: .; D gene: .; CDR3 DNA: TGCGCCAGCAGTGAGGGTTTAGCTAATGAAAAACTGTTTTTT; CDR3 protein: CASSEGLANEKLFF
V gene: TRBV27; J gene: TRBJ2-7; CDR3 length: 13; clone size: .; D gene: .; CDR3 DNA: TGTGCCAGCAGCGAGGGGTGGCCCTACGAGCAGTACTTC; CDR3 protein: CASSEGWPYEQYF
V gene: TRBV19; J gene: TRBJ1-2; CDR3 length: 14; clone size: .; D gene: .; CDR3 DNA: TGTGCCAGCCACAAGGGGCCCGTGTCCTATGGCTACACCTTC; CDR3 protein: CASHKGPVSYGYTF
V gene: TRBV5-1; J gene: TRBJ1-1; CDR3 length: 17; clone size: .; D gene: .; CDR3 DNA: TGCGCCAGCAAACCCGGCAAGACGAACGGAGTGAACACTGAAGCTTTCTTT; CDR3 protein: CASKPGKTNGVNTEAFF
V gene: TRBV5-4; J gene: TRBJ1-2; CDR3 length: 14; clone size: .; D gene: .; CDR3 DNA: TGTGCCAGCAGCTTGGCGCCAGGGTGGAATGGCTACACCTTC; CDR3 protein: CASSLAPGWNGYTF
V gene: TRBV5-6; J gene: TRBJ2-1; CDR3 length: 16; clone size: .; D gene: .; CDR3 DNA: TGTGCCAGCAGCTTGAAACGTTCTAGCGAGAACAATGAGCAGTTCTTC; CDR3 protein: CASSLKRSSENNEQFF
V gene: TRBV30; J gene: TRBJ1-1; CDR3 length: 14; clone size: .; D gene: .; CDR3 DNA: TGTGCCTGGAGTGTATCGACTGAGGGGCCTGAAGCTTTCTTT; CDR3 protein: CAWSVSTEGPEAFF
V gene: TRBV4-3; J gene: TRBJ1-1; CDR3 length: 18; clone size: .; D gene: TRBD1; CDR3 DNA: TGCGCCAGCAGCCAAGATAGGAAGGAGGGGGCGGTTTTCACTGAAGCTTTCTTT; CDR3 protein: CASSQDRKEGAVFTEAFF
V gene: TRBV4-1; J gene: TRBJ2-7; CDR3 length: 18; clone size: .; D gene: TRBD1; CDR3 DNA: TGCGCCAGCAGCCAAGCCTCCCCCGGGACAGGCGAAACCTACGAGCAGTACTTC; CDR3 protein: CASSQASPGTGETYEQYF
V gene: TRBV30; J gene: TRBJ2-3; CDR3 length: 12; clone size: .; D gene: .; CDR3 DNA: TGTGCCTGGAGTAGGAGCACAGATACGCAGTATTTT; CDR3 protein: CAWSRSTDTQYF
V gene: TRBV27; J gene: TRBJ2-2; CDR3 length: 17; clone size: once; D gene: .; CDR3 DNA: TGTGCCAGCAGTTTAATTGGGTTCGGGTACGGCACCGGGGAGCTGTTTTTT; CDR3 protein: CASSLIGFGYGTGELFF
V gene: TRBV11-1; J gene: TRBJ2-5; CDR3 length: 14; clone size: .; D gene: .; CDR3 DNA: TGTGCCAGCAGCTCAAGAGCGGTCCAAGAGACCCAGTACTTC; CDR3 protein: CASSSRAVQETQYF
V gene: TRBV4-3; J gene: TRBJ2-4; CDR3 length: 17; clone size: .; D gene: TRBD1; CDR3 DNA: TGCGCCAGCAGCCGGGGATGGGACAGGGAATACAAAAACATTCAGTACTTC; CDR3 protein: CASSRGWDREYKNIQYF
V gene: TRBV14; J gene: TRBJ2-5; CDR3 length: 15; clone size: .; D gene: TRBD1; CDR3 DNA: TGTGCCAGCAGCCAGACAGGGGTATTAGGAGAGACCCAGTACTTC; CDR3 protein: CASSQTGVLGETQYF
V gene: TRBV5-1; J gene: TRBJ2-1; CDR3 length: 16; clone size: .; D gene: TRBD2; CDR3 DNA: TGCGCCAGCAGCTCGCATAGCGGGGGGGCCTACAATGAGCAGTTCTTC; CDR3 protein: CASSSHSGGAYNEQFF
V gene: TRBV4-3; J gene: TRBJ1-4; CDR3 length: 15; clone size: .; D gene: .; CDR3 DNA: TGCGCCAGCAGCCAAGAGGGCAGTATAGGTGAAAAACTGTTTTTT; CDR3 protein: CASSQEGSIGEKLFF
V gene: TRBV6-5; J gene: TRBJ1-3; CDR3 length: 14; clone size: once; D gene: .; CDR3 DNA: TGTGCCAGCAGACCCGGGGGACCTGGAAACACCATATATTTT; CDR3 protein: CASRPGGPGNTIYF
V gene: TRBV10-1; J gene: TRBJ2-3; CDR3 length: 13; clone size: .; D gene: .; CDR3 DNA: TGCGCCAGCAGTGAAGCGAGCACAGATACGCAGTATTTT; CDR3 protein: CASSEASTDTQYF
V gene: TRBV5-1; J gene: TRBJ2-3; CDR3 length: 15; clone size: .; D gene: .; CDR3 DNA: TGCGCCAGCAGCTTGGGGGACGACTACACAGATACGCAGTATTTT; CDR3 protein: CASSLGDDYTDTQYF
V gene: TRBV27; J gene: TRBJ2-7; CDR3 length: 12; clone size: .; D gene: .; CDR3 DNA: TGTGCCAGCAGGAAGACCCACTACGAGCAGTACTTC; CDR3 protein: CASRKTHYEQYF
V gene: TRBV6-5; J gene: TRBJ1-3; CDR3 length: 15; clone size: .; D gene: .; CDR3 DNA: TGTGCCAGCAGTTACCCAGAACTCATAGGAAACACCATATATTTT; CDR3 protein: CASSYPELIGNTIYF
V gene: TRBV5-4; J gene: TRBJ2-3; CDR3 length: 18; clone size: .; D gene: TRBD1; CDR3 DNA: TGTGCCAGCAGCTCGCCCGCTCGGGACAGGGGCCTTACAGATACGCAGTATTTT; CDR3 protein: CASSSPARDRGLTDTQYF
V gene: TRBV5-6; J gene: TRBJ2-7; CDR3 length: 13; clone size: .; D gene: .; CDR3 DNA: TGTGCCAGCAGCTTGGAGTCAGGGAAGGGGCAGTACTTC; CDR3 protein: CASSLESGKGQYF
V gene: TRBV30; J gene: TRBJ2-3; CDR3 length: 14; clone size: .; D gene: .; CDR3 DNA: TGTGCCTGGAGCCGTGGGGGGGGGCCAGATACGCAGTATTTT; CDR3 protein: CAWSRGGGPDTQYF
V gene: TRBV28; J gene: TRBJ1-1; CDR3 length: 12; clone size: once; D gene: .; CDR3 DNA: TGTGCCAGCATGAAAGCGAACACTGAAGCTTTCTTT; CDR3 protein: CASMKANTEAFF
V gene: TRBV25-1; J gene: TRBJ2-1; CDR3 length: 17; clone size: .; D gene: TRBD1; CDR3 DNA: TGTGCCAGCAGTGAATATACTCGACAGGGGCCCTACAATGAGCAGTTCTTC; CDR3 protein: CASSEYTRQGPYNEQFF
V gene: TRBV5-4; J gene: TRBJ2-1; CDR3 length: 17; clone size: once; D gene: TRBD2; CDR3 DNA: TGTGCCAGCAGCTTGGCCGAAGGCGGGGGGGTGTACAATGAGCAGTTCTTC; CDR3 protein: CASSLAEGGGVYNEQFF
V gene: TRBV28; J gene: TRBJ2-3; CDR3 length: 12; clone size: .; D gene: .; CDR3 DNA: TGTGCCAGCAGTACTCATAAGGATACGCAGTATTTT; CDR3 protein: CASSTHKDTQYF